The 18 T cell receptor beta chains presented below share a single source sample, sequenced in a study of shared clonotypes between healthy human individuals (dated by TCRdb to the early 2020s). CD8 naive samples were CD45RO-negative cells positively selected for CCR7, giving a CD45RA+CCR7+ population that excluded TemRA cells. The library relied on the immunoSEQ multiplex PCR assay. TCRdb carries this immuneACCESS record with in-frame sequences only. Its versions omit some clonotypes, under half of them owing to an unresolved V gene in the studies checked, with the rest unexplained. The sample table lists roughly 2 million clones, around 96% of them with a count of one. The ten largest clones represent roughly 1% of the sample. What was sequenced was naive CD8+ T cells sorted from blood. In light of the paper, this sample's cell subset or site label describes: CD45RA+CCR7+. The receptors come from a man aged 18 to 29 in good health.

As regards this clone: Distinct nucleotide sequences in the sample also encode this CDR3. The V call is TRBV7-9, the J call TRBJ2-1; 7 bases align to TRBD1. The CDR3 extends over 13 amino acids. The germline V gene has CDR1 SEHNR and CDR2 FQNEAQ (reference sequence). Trimming took 4 bases from V and 7 from J; bases not matched to a gene: 4. This CDR3 is CASSSGTENEQFF. For the CDR3, the DNA is TGTGCCAGCAGCTCCGGGACAGAGAATGAGCAGTTCTTC.

V is TRBV7-9 and J is TRBJ2-1; D call uncertain. Trimming shortened V by 1 base and J by 8 bases, and 6 bases separated the two germline ends. The CDR3 consists of 12 residues. Per germline, CDR1 SEHNR and CDR2 FQNEAQ (reference sequence). Here the CDR3 DNA reads TGTGCCAGCAGCTTAGGATTAGATGAGCAGTTCTTC. This codes for CASSLGLDEQFF.

The chain has TRBV2 and TRBJ1-1; D is perhaps TRBD1 (5 bases). The CDR3 consists of 16 residues. Germline V gives CDR1 SNHLY, CDR2 FYNNEI. V lost 3 bases to trimming and J lost 4 bases, with 18 bases between them. CDR3 in DNA: TGTGCCAGCAGTGAGAGTTCTGCCCCGGGGGGCACTGAAGCTTTCTTT. This translates into CASSESSAPGGTEAFF.

Comments on this clone: One junction end does not reproduce the germline sequence, and a read error may be involved. Within the sample, other DNA sequences also encode this same CDR3. The rearrangement uses TRBV6-1 and TRBJ1-1, with D maybe TRBD1 (5 bases). Germline V CDR1 and CDR2: MNHNS, SASEGT. The CDR3 loop spans 15 amino acids. The CDR3 reads CASSEAIRANTEAFF. For the CDR3, the DNA is TGTGCTAGCAGTGAAGCGATCAGGGCGAACACTGAAGCTTTCTTT.

Points on this clone: Other nucleotide sequences from this sample produce the same CDR3. The V call is TRBV4-1, the J call TRBJ2-7; the D is unclear. The CDR3 spans 13 residues. Trimming pared 1 base from V and 3 bases from J, leaving 7 bases between. CDR1 and CDR2 from the germline V gene are MGHRA and YSYEKL. The CDR3 spells CASSQVRGYEQYF. CDR3 DNA sequence: TGCGCCAGCAGCCAAGTTCGCGGCTACGAGCAGTACTTC.

The genes are TRBV9 and TRBJ1-1, with unresolved D. The V end was cut by 4 bases, the J end by 4 bases, with 11 bases between. The CDR3 is made up of 13 amino acids. CDR1 SGDLS and CDR2 YYNGEE come from the germline V gene. Written as DNA, the CDR3 is TGTGCCAGCAGCCCAAGGGCCTTCACTGAAGCTTTCTTT. Protein sequence: CASSPRAFTEAFF. The whole variable domain, filled in from reference TRBV9 and TRBJ1-1, reads DSGVTQTPKHLITATGQRVTLRCSPRSGDLSVYWYQQSLDQGLQFLIQYYNGEERAKGNILERFSAQQFPDLHSELNLSSLELGDSALYFCASSPRAFTEAFFGQGTRLTVV.

This clone has a single count. This chain connects TRBV5-6 to TRBJ2-7, with D possibly TRBD2 on 5 matching bases. The V end was cut by 4 bases, the J end by 6 bases, with 11 bases between. The CDR3 spans 12 residues. The germline V gene encodes CDR1 SGHDT and CDR2 YYEEEE. CDR3 sequence: CASSATTAEQYF. The CDR3 nucleotides read TGTGCCAGCAGCGCGACTACCGCCGAGCAGTACTTC.

The chain recombines TRBV7-9 with TRBJ1-3, with unresolved D. This CDR3 has 15 residues. The V end was cut by 1 base, the J end by 4 bases, with 11 bases between. Germline loops: CDR1 SEHNR, CDR2 FQNEAQ (reference sequence). CDR3 sequence reads: CASSLVVGSGNTIYF. The CDR3 coding sequence is TGTGCCAGCAGCTTAGTAGTTGGCTCGGGAAACACCATATATTTT. Combining the CDR3 with reference TRBV7-9 and TRBJ1-3 gives the whole variable domain DTGVSQNPRHKITKRGQNVTFRCDPISEHNRLYWYRQTLGQGPEFLTYFQNEAQLEKSRLLSDRFSAERPKGSFSTLEIQRTEQGDSAMYLCASSLVVGSGNTIYFGEGSWLTVV.

The chain carries TRBV7-9 and TRBJ1-2, with 7 bases that match TRBD1. CDR3 length: 13 residues. Germline V gives CDR1 SEHNR, CDR2 FQNEAQ (reference sequence). V lost 4 bases, J lost 6 bases, and 5 bases stayed unmatched. The CDR3 coding sequence is TGTGCCAGCAGCTCACAGGGGCCCAATGGCTACACCTTC. Translated, it gives CASSSQGPNGYTF.

J is TRBJ2-1 and V is TRBV4-1; possibly TRBD1 for D (6 bases). The CDR3 extends over 17 amino acids. V was clipped by 6 bases and J by 0 bases, with 18 bases between them. Germline V lookup: CDR1 MGHRA, CDR2 YSYEKL. CDR3 sequence: CASSQKTGYSSYNEQFF. The CDR3 DNA reads as TGCGCCAGCAGTCAAAAAACAGGGTATAGCTCCTACAATGAGCAGTTCTTC.

The rearrangement joins TRBV7-9 to TRBJ1-5, with D possibly TRBD1 on 5 matching bases. Deletions cut 5 bases from V and 4 bases from J, with 9 bases between. Germline assignment: CDR1 SEHNR and CDR2 FQNEAQ (reference sequence). The CDR3 spans 13 residues. CDR3 amino acids: CASSHDSNQPQHF. The CDR3 DNA follows: TGTGCCAGCAGCCATGACAGTAATCAGCCCCAGCATTTT.

This clone was seen a single time. The chain combines TRBV5-6 with TRBJ1-1, with D possibly matching TRBD1 (5 bases). With 8 bases removed from V and 6 bases from J, the gap between germline ends came to 17 bases. This CDR3 has 13 amino acids. The germline gives CDR1 SGHDT, CDR2 YYEEEE. CDR3 nucleotides: TGTGCCAGTGAGGGCCGAGGACATCCTGAAGCTTTCTTT. Translation: CASEGRGHPEAFF.

The J gene is TRBJ2-7, the V gene TRBV27; D gene unclear. The CDR3 sequence is 13 residues long. With 2 bases removed from V and 7 bases from J, the gap between germline ends came to 12 bases. Germline assignment: CDR1 MNHEY and CDR2 SMNVEV (reference sequence). The CDR3 protein is CASSLPTVGEQYF. As DNA, the CDR3 is TGTGCCAGCAGTTTACCCACGGTCGGGGAGCAGTACTTC.

The V gene is TRBV6-5, the J gene TRBJ2-7, with D maybe TRBD1 (6 bases). The ends were cut back, 2 bases at V and 4 bases at J, with 12 bases in the middle. The germline CDR1 and CDR2 sequences are MNHEY and SVGAGI. The CDR3 loop spans 14 amino acids. CDR3 DNA sequence: TGTGCCAGCAGTTACGTCGGGACAAGTTACGAGCAGTACTTC. This codes for CASSYVGTSYEQYF.

The CDR3 DNA sequence: TGTGCCAGCAGCGGACACTTTGGTTCCTACAATGAGCAGTTCTTC. Residues: CASSGHFGSYNEQFF. This chain connects TRBV9 to TRBJ2-1, with D hard to call. The germline V gene has CDR1 SGDLS and CDR2 YYNGEE. The CDR3 spans 15 residues. Between the trimmed V and J ends, which lost 3 bases and 1 base, there was a span of 11 bases.

The chain recombines TRBV5-1 with TRBJ2-1; D is unresolved. The CDR3 loop spans 14 amino acids. V was cut by 3 bases and J by 6 bases, with 13 bases left in between. CDR1 is SGHRS and CDR2 is YFSETQ in the germline V gene. Here the CDR3 reads CASSSNSQSNEQFF. CDR3 DNA sequence: TGCGCCAGCAGCTCAAACTCTCAGAGCAATGAGCAGTTCTTC.

The chain employs TRBV5-1 and TRBJ1-4; possibly TRBD1 for D (6 bases). Trimming removed 0 bases from V and 0 bases from J, with 9 bases in between. The CDR3 consists of 16 residues. Germline values: CDR1 SGHRS, CDR2 YFSETQ. The CDR3 here is CASSLGEGATNEKLFF. CDR3 coding DNA: TGCGCCAGCAGCTTGGGAGAGGGGGCAACTAATGAAAAACTGTTTTTT.

The chain joins TRBV7-9 to TRBJ2-3, with TRBD2 as a possible D gene (5 bases). Per the germline V gene, CDR1 is SEHNR and CDR2 is FQNEAQ (reference sequence). V lost 5 bases and J lost 2, with 14 bases in between. This CDR3 has 15 amino acids. This CDR3 is CASSPQGSFTDTQYF. In DNA form, the CDR3 reads TGTGCCAGCAGCCCCCAAGGGAGTTTCACAGATACGCAGTATTTT.